In its sample, the clone carrying this T cell receptor beta chain was seen a few times. Relative to the germline gene, one junction end is altered; a read error may explain this. The data were taken from a study of blood T cell repertoires in COVID-19. There are 11 residues in the CDR3. Germline V gene sequence: CDR1 SGHAT, CDR2 FQNNGV. Assay used: immunoSEQ multiplex PCR; TCRdb lists only in-frame clones, some missing. This table has roughly 100,000 clones, approximately 86% appearing once. Material: peripheral blood. The receptor was derived from a man aged 50 or older with active or convalescent COVID-19. V usage is TRBV11-2 and J usage is TRBJ1-1; possibly TRBD1 for D (6 bases). The CDR3 DNA is TGTGCCAGCAGATTAGGAGGGGGAGCTTTCTTT. Its translation: CASRLGGGAFF.